The 18 T cell receptor beta chains listed next were all sequenced from one sample in a study of blood T cell repertoires in COVID-19. Produced via immunoSEQ multiplex PCR; TCRdb's table is partial and in-frame only. Among about 120,000 clones listed, over 60% were seen once. Sequencing used peripheral blood. All receptors come from a human donor in a cohort sampled during active COVID-19.

The chain couples TRBV4-2 to TRBJ2-7; 8 nucleotides align to TRBD2. V gave up 1 base and J gave up 2 bases; unmatched junction bases: 13. The CDR3 length is 18 residues. The germline V gene encodes CDR1 LGHNA and CDR2 YNFKEQ. The CDR3 spells CASSQVGGSGSVTYEQYF. The CDR3 DNA reads as TGTGCCAGCAGCCAAGTAGGCGGGAGCGGGAGTGTCACCTACGAGCAGTACTTC.

This clone was detected only a few times. The chain combines TRBV7-2 with TRBJ1-2; 11 bases map to TRBD1. The ends lost 4 bases at V and 5 bases at J; junction bases unmatched: 9. CDR3 length: 16 residues. From germline, CDR1 is SGHTA and CDR2 FQGNSA. The CDR3 region has the DNA TGTGCCAGCAGCTCCGCCGTGGGACAGGGGGAATATGGCTACACCTTC. Protein sequence: CASSSAVGQGEYGYTF.

The chain joins TRBV12-3 or TRBV12-4 to TRBJ2-7, with 7 nucleotides matching TRBD2. The length of the CDR3 is 12 residues. J gave up 5 bases and V 5 bases, and 3 bases lay outside the gene matches. This chain's CDR3 is CASSARGDEQYF. CDR3 in DNA: TGTGCCAGCAGTGCCCGGGGGGACGAGCAGTACTTC.

The rearrangement uses TRBV12-3 or TRBV12-4 and TRBJ2-1; D is undetermined. This CDR3 is built from 11 residues. Deletions cut 5 bases from V and 8 bases from J, with 7 bases between. CDR3 sequence reads: CASSPSDEQFF. CDR3 DNA: TGTGCCAGCAGTCCCTCGGATGAGCAGTTCTTC.

The chain employs TRBV10-3 and TRBJ2-3, with TRBD2 matching 13 bases. Germline V gene data show CDR1 as ENHRY and CDR2 as SYGVKD. The V segment lost 6 bases and the J segment 5 bases; nucleotides outside the gene matches: 8. CDR3 length: 16 amino acids. The CDR3 DNA reads TGTGCCATCAGGGGGACTAGCGGGGAATTTGGAGATACGCAGTATTTT. Translated, it gives CAIRGTSGEFGDTQYF.

The chain has TRBV7-9 and TRBJ2-1, with D possibly TRBD2 on 5 matching bases. CDR1 is SEHNR and CDR2 is FQNEAQ in the germline V gene (reference sequence). Trimming removed 3 bases from V and 7 bases from J, with 13 bases in between. The CDR3 is made up of 14 amino acids. The CDR3 coding sequence is TGTGCCAGCAGCTTTGAGAGGGCCGTTAATGAGCAGTTCTTC. Translated: CASSFERAVNEQFF.

CDR3 nucleotide sequence: TGTGCCAGCACCTCTACCGGGACAGGGGCCGCCTCCGAGCAGTACTTC. Its translation is CASTSTGTGAASEQYF. The chain links TRBV6-6 to TRBJ2-7, with 10 bases that match TRBD1. CDR3 size: 16 residues. Germline V gene data show CDR1 as MNHNY and CDR2 as SVGAGI (reference sequence). V shed 7 bases and J 6 bases; nucleotides not matched to a gene: 15.

The chain combines TRBV2 with TRBJ2-7; 8 nucleotides match TRBD1. CDR1 is SNHLY, CDR2 FYNNEI, per germline. Germline trimming cut 6 bases from V and 2 bases from J; bases unmatched to any gene: 15. The CDR3 runs 17 residues. The CDR3 region has the DNA TGTGCCAGCAGGGCCCTCGCCGACAGGGGCCCCACCTACGAGCAGTACTTC. It codes for CASRALADRGPTYEQYF.

The chain links TRBV6-1 to TRBJ2-7; D may be TRBD1 (6 bases). Trimming stripped 2 bases from V and 1 base from J, with 12 bases between. Germline CDR1 reads MNHNS; CDR2 reads SASEGT. This CDR3 region has 15 residues. CDR3 sequence (DNA): TGTGCCAGCAGTGAATCGTGGACAGTTTCCTACGAGCAGTACTTC. Translated: CASSESWTVSYEQYF.

This clone has a handful of counts. The CDR3 region is CAISEVGRLAGDFSYNEQFF. CDR3 nucleotide sequence: TGTGCCATCAGTGAGGTGGGTCGACTAGCGGGAGACTTTTCCTACAATGAGCAGTTCTTC. The chain carries TRBV10-3 and TRBJ2-1; 12 positions match TRBD2. CDR1 and CDR2 (germline): ENHRY, SYGVKD. The trim removed 2 bases at V and 1 base at J, leaving 12 bases unmatched. This CDR3 has 20 residues.

The chain combines TRBV28 with TRBJ1-3; D uncertain. Germline V gene lookup returns CDR1 MDHEN and CDR2 SYDVKM. Trimming pared 6 bases from V and 0 bases from J, leaving 12 bases between. This CDR3 contains 15 residues. Here the CDR3 DNA reads TGTGCCAGCAGGGGCCTGATGAGCTCTGGAAACACCATATATTTT. This encodes CASRGLMSSGNTIYF. Full variable domain (outside the CDR3, taken from reference TRBV28 and TRBJ1-3): DVKVTQSSRYLVKRTGEKVFLECVQDMDHENMFWYRQDPGLGLRLIYFSYDVKMKEKGDIPEGYSVSREKKERFSLILESASTNQTSMYLCASRGLMSSGNTIYFGEGSWLTVV.

In its sample, this clone was seen a few times. The chain couples TRBV30 to TRBJ2-1, with 8 bases lining up with TRBD2. The J segment lost 14 bases and the V segment lost 2 bases, leaving 20 bases of the junction unmatched. Germline V CDR1 and CDR2: GTSNPN, SVGIG (reference sequence). The CDR3 runs 16 residues. The CDR3 sequence: CAWSRGGSSGPLEEFF. The CDR3 nucleotides read TGTGCCTGGAGTAGGGGAGGGTCTAGCGGGCCTTTGGAGGAGTTCTTC.

The rearrangement uses TRBV28 and TRBJ1-6, with D possibly TRBD1 on 6 matching bases. Germline loops: CDR1 MDHEN, CDR2 SYDVKM. The ends were cut back, 5 bases at V and 8 bases at J, with 19 bases in the middle. The CDR3 is 16 residues long. CDR3 coding DNA: TGTGCCAGCAGTCCCAGGGGCCGCGGGAGTGATTCACCCCTCCACTTT. Its translation: CASSPRGRGSDSPLHF.

V and J are TRBV7-6 and TRBJ2-1; possibly TRBD1 for D (5 bases). From germline, CDR1 is SGHVS and CDR2 FNYEAQ. The ends were cut back, 2 bases at V and 3 bases at J, with 11 bases in the middle. This CDR3 has 15 residues. The CDR3 nucleotides read TGTGCCAGCAGCTTAATGGACAAGGGCTACAATGAGCAGTTCTTC. Translated, it gives CASSLMDKGYNEQFF. The variable domain in full, completed from reference TRBV7-6 and TRBJ2-1, reads GAGVSQSPRYKVTKRGQDVALRCDPISGHVSLYWYRQALGQGPEFLTYFNYEAQQDKSGLPNDRFSAERPEGSISTLTIQRTEQRDSAMYRCASSLMDKGYNEQFFGPGTRLTVL.

The chain has TRBV19 and TRBJ2-1; TRBD2 matches at 8 bases. V lost 4 bases to trimming and J lost 6 bases; unmatched junction nucleotides: 8. Germline lookup yields CDR1 LNHDA and CDR2 SQIVND (reference sequence). This CDR3 comprises 15 residues. In DNA, the CDR3 is TGTGCCAGTAGTAGAACGGGGGGGCCCGGCAATGAGCAGTTCTTC. It specifies CASSRTGGPGNEQFF.

The genes are TRBV25-1 and TRBJ2-6; a possible D gene is TRBD1 (6 bases). The ends were cut back, 4 bases at V and 0 bases at J, with 13 bases in the middle. The CDR3 loop spans 17 amino acids. Germline-derived CDR1 and CDR2 are MGHDK and SYGVNS. The CDR3 protein is CASSGRQEYSGANVLTF. Written as DNA, the CDR3 is TGTGCCAGCAGTGGTAGACAGGAGTACTCTGGGGCCAACGTCCTGACTTTC.

The chain recombines TRBV5-1 with TRBJ2-6, with a tentative D call TRBD1 (6 bases). The V gene lost 4 bases and the J gene lost 1 base, with 12 bases spanning the gap. CDR3 length: 16 amino acids. Per the germline V gene, CDR1 is SGHRS and CDR2 is YFSETQ. CDR3 sequence: CASSTGHTSGANVLTF. The CDR3 DNA sequence: TGCGCCAGCAGCACGGGACATACATCTGGGGCCAACGTCCTGACTTTC.

This clone was seen only once. The chain has TRBV19 and TRBJ2-1; 11 bases map to TRBD1. Germline trimming cut 2 bases from V and 3 bases from J; bases unmatched to any gene: 6. The germline V gene has CDR1 LNHDA and CDR2 SQIVND (reference sequence). This CDR3 region has 17 residues. CDR3 region: CASSIWAGTGGYNEQFF. The CDR3 DNA reads TGTGCCAGTAGTATATGGGCCGGGACAGGGGGCTACAATGAGCAGTTCTTC.